Shown below are 27 T cell receptor beta chains from a single sample sequenced in a study of blood T cell repertoires in COVID-19. Sequenced by immunoSEQ multiplex PCR; TCRdb stores in-frame clones only, minus some. The sample consists of just under 75,000 clones, 80% to 85% of them appearing once. The specimen sequenced was peripheral blood. These receptors were obtained from an elderly man with active or convalescent COVID-19.

J is TRBJ2-3 and V is TRBV30, with TRBD1 matching 9 bases. CDR1 GTSNPN and CDR2 SVGIG come from the germline V gene (reference sequence). The ends lost 8 bases at V and 1 base at J; junction bases unmatched: 4. CDR3 length: 13 amino acids. For the CDR3, the DNA is TGTGCCGGCCGGGACAGGGGCACAGATACGCAGTATTTT. This translates into CAGRDRGTDTQYF.

This clone came up a few times. V gene TRBV6-5 combines with J gene TRBJ1-5, with D tentatively TRBD1 (5 bases). V was pared by 6 bases and J by 2 bases, with 11 bases between. The CDR3 is 14 residues long. The germline V gene has CDR1 MNHEY and CDR2 SVGAGI. This chain's CDR3 is CASSRREGNQPQHF. The CDR3 bases are TGTGCCAGCAGCCGCAGGGAAGGCAATCAGCCCCAGCATTTT.

The chain recombines TRBV5-6 with TRBJ2-7, with TRBD2 matching 9 bases. The germline V gene encodes CDR1 SGHDT and CDR2 YYEEEE. The ends lost 4 bases at V and 7 bases at J; junction bases unmatched: 12. The CDR3 extends over 15 amino acids. As DNA, the CDR3 is TGTGCCAGCAGCCCCACGGGACTAGCACCTGGGGAGCAGTACTTC. Residues: CASSPTGLAPGEQYF.

The J gene is TRBJ2-2, the V gene TRBV19; D uncertain. V shed 5 bases and J shed 4 bases, with 17 bases lying between them. CDR1 and CDR2 (germline): LNHDA, SQIVND (reference sequence). The CDR3 sequence is 16 residues long. The DNA for the CDR3 is TGTGCCAGTAGTCTGTCTAGAAGCCCCATCACCGGGGAGCTGTTTTTT. Its translation is CASSLSRSPITGELFF.

The J gene is TRBJ2-2, the V gene TRBV4-1; D might be TRBD1 (6 bases). Germline CDR1 reads MGHRA; CDR2 reads YSYEKL. The CDR3 totals 14 residues. Trimming removed 3 bases at V and 7 bases at J, with 12 bases between. Here the CDR3 DNA reads TGCGCCAGCAGCCAGCAGGGGCGAGGCGGGGAGCTGTTTTTT. Its translation: CASSQQGRGGELFF.

The J gene is TRBJ2-1, the V gene TRBV6-2 or TRBV6-3; 8 nucleotides agree with TRBD1. CDR1 MNHEY and CDR2 SVGEGT come from the germline V gene. With 5 bases clipped from V and 0 bases from J, the junction kept 3 bases outside the gene matches. The CDR3 sequence is 15 residues long. The CDR3 nucleotides are TGTGCCAGCAGTAGGACAGGGCGCTCCTACAATGAGCAGTTCTTC. Its translation: CASSRTGRSYNEQFF.

This clone was recorded only once. The rearrangement uses TRBV2 and TRBJ2-3, with 8 nucleotides matching TRBD1. From germline, CDR1 is SNHLY and CDR2 FYNNEI. The CDR3 has 14 amino acids. J was trimmed by 3 bases and V by 10 bases; bases with no gene match: 9. The CDR3: CATDRDRGTDTQYF. Here the CDR3 DNA reads TGTGCCACCGACCGCGACAGGGGAACAGATACGCAGTATTTT.

The chain links TRBV9 to TRBJ2-3; TRBD2 matches at 8 bases. Unmatched junction bases numbered 3, after V lost 3 bases and J lost 6 bases. This CDR3 contains 13 residues. Germline V gene sequence: CDR1 SGDLS, CDR2 YYNGEE. The CDR3 bases are TGTGCCAGCAGCGGGACTAGCCGGGATACGCAGTATTTT. This codes for CASSGTSRDTQYF.

The V and J genes are TRBV7-2 and TRBJ1-2, with 9 nucleotides matching TRBD1. This CDR3 has 14 residues. Losses at the gene ends were 6 bases for V and 3 bases for J; bases not matched to a gene: 5. CDR1 SGHTA and CDR2 FQGNSA come from the germline V gene. The CDR3 sequence: CASRRDRVDYGYTF. The DNA of the CDR3 is TGTGCCAGCAGAAGGGACAGGGTGGACTATGGCTACACCTTC.

The chain couples TRBV30 to TRBJ1-2, with a possible D match to TRBD1 (5 bases). This CDR3 is built from 13 residues. Germline CDR1 and CDR2: GTSNPN and SVGIG (reference sequence). Trimming took 5 bases from V and 6 from J, leaving 16 bases between them. The CDR3 spells CAWGGRWGDGYTF. Written as DNA, the CDR3 is TGTGCCTGGGGAGGTCGCTGGGGGGATGGCTACACCTTC.

The J gene is TRBJ1-2, the V gene TRBV7-8, with 9 bases identical to TRBD1. This CDR3 has 15 residues. Trimming removed 1 base from V and 2 bases from J; junction bases left unmatched: 2. Per germline, CDR1 SGHVS and CDR2 FQNEAQ. The CDR3 reads CASSLVGTGNYGYTF. The CDR3 DNA follows: TGTGCCAGCAGCTTAGTAGGGACAGGGAACTATGGCTACACCTTC.

V is TRBV19 and J is TRBJ1-2; 10 bases align to TRBD1. Germline V gives CDR1 LNHDA, CDR2 SQIVND (reference sequence). The CDR3 has 14 amino acids. With V trimmed by 9 bases and J by 6 bases, 10 bases remained unmatched. The CDR3 reads CASHLRGTGDGYTF. The CDR3 DNA reads TGTGCCAGCCACCTTCGAGGGACAGGGGATGGCTACACCTTC.

The chain has TRBV11-2 and TRBJ2-5, with TRBD2 matching over 7 bases. Germline trimming cut 1 base from V and 1 base from J; bases unmatched to any gene: 3. The CDR3 totals 15 residues. Germline V gene data show CDR1 as SGHAT and CDR2 as FQNNGV. The CDR3 DNA is TGTGCCAGCAGCTTAGCTTGGGGGGGCCAAGAGACCCAGTACTTC. It codes for CASSLAWGGQETQYF.

CDR3 DNA: TGTGCCAGTAGCGGGACTAGCGGGACCCTCGGGGAGACCCAGTACTTC. It specifies CASSGTSGTLGETQYF. This rearrangement joins TRBV19 to TRBJ2-5; 13 bases are shared with TRBD2. The CDR3 covers 16 residues. V dropped 6 bases and J dropped 5; count of bases not matched to a gene: 9. From germline, CDR1 is LNHDA and CDR2 SQIVND (reference sequence).

The chain links TRBV5-6 to TRBJ2-1; TRBD1 aligns across 10 bases. Trimming cost V 2 bases and J 6 bases; bases outside gene matches: 5. The germline CDR1 and CDR2 sequences are SGHDT and YYEEEE. The CDR3 extends over 15 amino acids. The CDR3 loop is CASSFDRGPGNEQFF. CDR3 nucleotides: TGTGCCAGCAGCTTCGACAGGGGGCCAGGCAATGAGCAGTTCTTC.

V gene TRBV9 combines with J gene TRBJ1-3, with 9 bases fitting TRBD1. Germline lookup yields CDR1 SGDLS and CDR2 YYNGEE. The CDR3 is 15 residues long. V gave up 4 bases and J gave up 2 bases; unmatched junction bases: 4. The CDR3 region has the DNA TGTGCCAGCAGCTCCACAGGGGGCCCTGGAAACACCATATATTTT. Translation gives CASSSTGGPGNTIYF.

This chain joins TRBV28 and TRBJ2-5; no clear D gene. In germline, CDR1 is MDHEN, CDR2 SYDVKM. This CDR3 is 14 amino acids long. V was clipped by 6 bases and J by 5 bases, with 16 bases between them. The CDR3 region has the DNA TGTGCCAGCAGAGAACGCCCGCCGAGGGAGACCCAGTACTTC. Translation gives CASRERPPRETQYF.

This clone was seen just once. This chain joins TRBV5-4 and TRBJ2-5; TRBD1 agrees at 7 bases. This CDR3 has 15 residues. After removal of 4 bases from V and 2 bases from J, the junction contained 8 bases not matched to a gene. CDR1 is SGHNT, CDR2 YYREEE, per germline (reference sequence). The CDR3 nucleotides are TGTGCCAGCAGCCTACAGGGGTCTCCTCAAGAGACCCAGTACTTC. Translating it yields CASSLQGSPQETQYF. The entire variable domain, with the rest obtained from reference TRBV5-4 and TRBJ2-5, is as follows: ETGVTQSPTHLIKTRGQQVTLRCSSQSGHNTVSWYQQALGQGPQFIFQYYREEENGRGNFPPRFSGLQFPNYSSELNVNALELDDSALYLCASSLQGSPQETQYFGPGTRLLVL.

This chain uses TRBV2 with TRBJ1-2; D gene unclear. V lost 6 bases and J 4 bases, leaving 12 bases between the germline ends. Germline CDR1 and CDR2: SNHLY and FYNNEI. The CDR3 totals 13 residues. CDR3 nucleotides: TGTGCCAGCAGCGCTGGAGCGCTCTATGGCTACACCTTC. This gives the protein CASSAGALYGYTF.

The chain links TRBV11-1 to TRBJ2-5; possibly TRBD2 for D (6 bases). Per germline, CDR1 SGHAT and CDR2 FQDESV (reference sequence). The V and J ends lost 6 bases and 5 bases respectively, with 13 bases between them. The CDR3 length is 13 residues. The CDR3 coding sequence is TGTGCCAGCAGGGTTCGGGGGTTGGAGACCCAGTACTTC. Translating gives CASRVRGLETQYF. Full variable domain (remainder filled in from reference TRBV11-1 and TRBJ2-5): EAEVAQSPRYKITEKSQAVAFWCDPISGHATLYWYRQILGQGPELLVQFQDESVVDDSQLPKDRFSAERLKGVDSTLKIQPAELGDSAMYLCASRVRGLETQYFGPGTRLLVL.

This chain joins TRBV6-6 and TRBJ2-7, with D perhaps matching TRBD2 (6 bases). The CDR3 consists of 14 residues. Trimming stripped 0 bases from V and 0 bases from J, with 6 bases between. CDR1 MNHNY and CDR2 SVGAGI come from the germline V gene (reference sequence). In DNA, the CDR3 is TGTGCCAGCAGTTACTCAGCGGGCTCCTACGAGCAGTACTTC. Encoded protein: CASSYSAGSYEQYF.

The chain couples TRBV6-5 to TRBJ2-1, with D tentatively TRBD2 (7 bases). Germline CDR1 reads MNHEY; CDR2 reads SVGAGI. The CDR3 is made up of 14 amino acids. Between the trimmed V and J ends, which lost 8 bases and 7 bases, there was a span of 18 bases. CDR3 nucleotides: TGTGCCAGCGGACATGGGGGGGCGCGGAATGAGCAGTTCTTC. Its translation: CASGHGGARNEQFF.

This clone was seen a handful of times. This chain uses TRBV4-1 with TRBJ1-4; TRBD1 might be the D (5 bases). V dropped 6 bases and J dropped 7 bases, with 21 bases sitting between them. CDR1 is MGHRA and CDR2 is YSYEKL in the germline V gene. The CDR3 extends over 16 amino acids. For the CDR3, the DNA is TGCGCCAGCAGGGACACAGACGCAGGGTGGGGTGAAAAACTGTTTTTT. This encodes CASRDTDAGWGEKLFF.

The chain recombines TRBV2 with TRBJ1-4; no reliable D call. V was trimmed by 1 base and J by 3 bases, leaving 9 bases between them. Germline CDR1 reads SNHLY; CDR2 reads FYNNEI. This CDR3 has 15 amino acids. CDR3 sequence: CASSEVGLANEKLFF. In DNA form, the CDR3 reads TGTGCCAGCAGTGAAGTTGGGCTGGCTAATGAAAAACTGTTTTTT.

The V and J genes are TRBV11-2 and TRBJ2-7, with 10 bases lining up with TRBD2. Germline V lookup: CDR1 SGHAT, CDR2 FQNNGV. The CDR3 contains 15 residues. V shed 4 bases and J 2 bases; nucleotides not matched to a gene: 5. CDR3 residues: CASSSASGGTYEQYF. As DNA, the CDR3 is TGTGCCAGCAGCTCAGCTAGCGGGGGAACCTACGAGCAGTACTTC.

This clone was seen more than once but under ten times. The CDR3 sequence: CASTQSSEQFF. For the CDR3, the DNA is TGTGCCAGCACCCAGTCCTCTGAGCAGTTCTTC. The genes are TRBV27 and TRBJ2-1; the D is unclear. The CDR3 runs to 11 residues. Germline CDR1 reads MNHEY; CDR2 reads SMNVEV (reference sequence). Trimming left V 7 bases short and J 9 bases short, with 10 bases between.

This clone showed up just a few times. The genes are TRBV2 and TRBJ2-3, with 8 positions matching TRBD2. There are 15 residues in the CDR3. Germline V gives CDR1 SNHLY, CDR2 FYNNEI. V trimming: 4 bases; J trimming: 4 bases; junction bases outside the gene matches: 7. CDR3 region: CASSGGSGNADTQYF. CDR3 nucleotides: TGTGCCAGCAGTGGGGGTAGCGGGAACGCAGATACGCAGTATTTT.